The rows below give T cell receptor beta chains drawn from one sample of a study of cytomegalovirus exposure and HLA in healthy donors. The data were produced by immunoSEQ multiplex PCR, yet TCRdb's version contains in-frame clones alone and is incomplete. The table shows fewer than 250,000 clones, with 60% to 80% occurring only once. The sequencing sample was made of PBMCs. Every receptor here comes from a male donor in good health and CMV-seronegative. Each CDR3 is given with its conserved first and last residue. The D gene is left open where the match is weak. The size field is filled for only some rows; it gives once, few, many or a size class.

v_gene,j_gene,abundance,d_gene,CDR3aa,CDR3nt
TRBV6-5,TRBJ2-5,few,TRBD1,CASSYSTGKETQYF,TGTGCCAGCAGTTACTCGACAGGGAAAGAGACCCAGTACTTC
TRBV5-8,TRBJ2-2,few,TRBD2,CASSLVRLAGGGTGELFF,TGTGCCAGCAGCTTGGTCCGACTAGCGGGAGGAGGCACCGGGGAGCTGTTTTTT
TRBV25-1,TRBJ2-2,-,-,CASRPIGRSTGELFF,TGTGCCAGCAGACCCATAGGCAGGTCCACCGGGGAGCTGTTTTTT
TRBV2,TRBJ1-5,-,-,CASSAPGFQPQHF,TGTGCCAGCAGTGCCCCGGGTTTTCAGCCCCAGCATTTT
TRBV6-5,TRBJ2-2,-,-,CASSYRGYTGELFF,TGTGCCAGCAGTTACCGGGGGTACACCGGGGAGCTGTTTTTT
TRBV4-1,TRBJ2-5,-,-,CASSPRDYQETQYF,TGCGCCAGCAGCCCTCGGGACTACCAAGAGACCCAGTACTTC
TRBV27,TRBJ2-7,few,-,CASREGLQSPYEQYF,TGTGCCAGCAGGGAAGGACTGCAAAGCCCCTACGAGCAGTACTTC
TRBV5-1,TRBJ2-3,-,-,CASSHGEANTQYF,TGCGCCAGCAGCCACGGGGAGGCGAATACGCAGTATTTT
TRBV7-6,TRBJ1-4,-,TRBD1,CASSDRATNEKLFF,TGTGCCAGCAGCGACAGGGCAACTAATGAAAAACTGTTTTTT
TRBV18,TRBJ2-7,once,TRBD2,CASSPLDGRASYEQYF,TGTGCCAGCTCACCTTTGGACGGGAGGGCCTCCTACGAGCAGTACTTC
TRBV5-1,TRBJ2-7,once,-,CASSTSPRTSYEQYF,TGCGCCAGCAGCACCAGTCCCCGAACATCATACGAGCAGTACTTC
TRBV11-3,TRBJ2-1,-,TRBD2,CASSQATSSEQFF,TGTGCCAGCAGCCAAGCGACTAGCAGTGAGCAGTTCTTC
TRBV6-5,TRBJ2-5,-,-,CASSYSGDYQETQYF,TGTGCCAGCAGTTACTCCGGGGACTACCAAGAGACCCAGTACTTC
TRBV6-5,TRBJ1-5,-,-,CASSDSPNQPQHF,TGTGCCAGCAGTGACAGTCCCAATCAGCCCCAGCATTTT
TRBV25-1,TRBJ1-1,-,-,CASSAAEVINTEAFF,TGTGCCAGCAGTGCTGCGGAGGTAATTAACACTGAAGCTTTCTTT
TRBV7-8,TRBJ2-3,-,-,CASSLRDSHGTDTQYF,TGTGCCAGCAGCTTAAGAGATAGCCACGGCACAGATACGCAGTATTTT